This entry lists 21 T cell receptor beta chains sequenced from one sample in a study of blood T cell repertoires in COVID-19. Here immunoSEQ multiplex PCR was the method, and the copy in TCRdb shows in-frame clones only, minus some. The sample has some 310,000 clones, around 90% seen once. The sample comprised peripheral blood. These receptors all stem from a woman aged 40 to 49 with COVID-19, enrolled during active disease.

The V call is TRBV6-2 or TRBV6-3, the J call TRBJ2-2; D might be TRBD1 (8 bases). The CDR3 spans 14 residues. Germline CDR1 is MNHEY and CDR2 is SVGEGT. V lost 6 bases, J lost 4 bases, and 12 bases lay in between. The CDR3 DNA follows: TGTGCCAGCAGCACAGGGGGGGCCACCGGGGAGCTGTTTTTT. Translation gives CASSTGGATGELFF.

This rearrangement joins TRBV5-4 to TRBJ1-2, with D possibly being TRBD1 (5 bases). The V gene lost 1 base and the J gene lost 4 bases, with 8 bases spanning the gap. Germline values: CDR1 SGHNT, CDR2 YYREEE (reference sequence). The length of the CDR3 is 13 residues. Written as DNA, the CDR3 is TGTGCCAGCAGCTTGCGACAGCTCTATGGCTACACCTTC. Translating it yields CASSLRQLYGYTF. The entire variable domain, with the rest obtained from reference TRBV5-4 and TRBJ1-2, is as follows: ETGVTQSPTHLIKTRGQQVTLRCSSQSGHNTVSWYQQALGQGPQFIFQYYREEENGRGNFPPRFSGLQFPNYSSELNVNALELDDSALYLCASSLRQLYGYTFGSGTRLTVV.

The rearrangement links TRBV7-3 to TRBJ1-6, with D hard to call. Between the trimmed V and J ends, which lost 5 bases and 7 bases, there was a span of 6 bases. Germline V gives CDR1 SGHTA, CDR2 FQGTGA. The CDR3 consists of 12 residues. This CDR3 reads CASSNRNSPLHF. CDR3 sequence (DNA): TGTGCCAGCAGCAATAGAAATTCACCCCTCCACTTT.

The chain carries TRBV28 and TRBJ1-5, with 9 bases that match TRBD1. V lost 6 bases and J lost 5; bases outside the gene matches: 14. Germline V gives CDR1 MDHEN, CDR2 SYDVKM. The CDR3 covers 17 residues. CDR3 region: CASSPWSGGQGYQPQHF. The CDR3 DNA follows: TGTGCCAGCAGCCCCTGGTCCGGGGGACAGGGCTATCAGCCCCAGCATTTT.

This chain joins TRBV19 and TRBJ2-7; D remains unclear. CDR3 length: 14 residues. Germline assignment: CDR1 LNHDA and CDR2 SQIVND (reference sequence). V was clipped by 7 bases and J by 5 bases, with 18 bases between them. CDR3 in DNA: TGTGCCAGTAAGGAACAGCACCTTGTGGACGAGCAGTACTTC. Protein: CASKEQHLVDEQYF.

The rearrangement uses TRBV19 and TRBJ2-3; D ambiguous. Germline assignment: CDR1 LNHDA and CDR2 SQIVND (reference sequence). The CDR3 is 14 residues long. V was cut by 6 bases and J by 2 bases, with 12 bases left in between. In nucleotides, the CDR3 is TGTGCCAGTAGCCCCGGGTCCTTCACAGATACGCAGTATTTT. Amino acids: CASSPGSFTDTQYF. Complete variable domain (other parts from reference TRBV19 and TRBJ2-3): DGGITQSPKYLFRKEGQNVTLSCEQNLNHDAMYWYRQDPGQGLRLIYYSQIVNDFQKGDIAEGYSVSREKKESFPLTVTSAQKNPTAFYLCASSPGSFTDTQYFGPGTRLTVL.

This chain links TRBV4-3 with TRBJ2-3; D is possibly TRBD2 (6 bases). Trimming removed 0 bases from V and 0 bases from J, with 16 bases in between. Germline V gives CDR1 LGHNA, CDR2 YSLEER. The CDR3 consists of 18 residues. The CDR3 DNA reads as TGCGCCAGCAGCCAAGATCTGCGGGGAGGCTCTAGCACAGATACGCAGTATTTT. This encodes CASSQDLRGGSSTDTQYF.

This clone was seen a single time. The chain has TRBV4-3 and TRBJ1-2; a weak D match, TRBD1 (6 bases). Germline V gene sequence: CDR1 LGHNA, CDR2 YSLEER. Trimming removed 1 base at V and 3 bases at J, with 9 bases between. This CDR3 is 14 amino acids long. CDR3 residues: CASSQVEGDYGYTF. The CDR3 DNA sequence: TGCGCCAGCAGCCAAGTCGAGGGGGACTATGGCTACACCTTC.

V usage is TRBV19 and J usage is TRBJ1-5; 9 nucleotides agree with TRBD1. The CDR3 is 14 amino acids. CDR1 LNHDA and CDR2 SQIVND come from the germline V gene (reference sequence). V lost 6 bases, J lost 7 bases, and 7 bases stayed unmatched. Here the CDR3 reads CASRDRGKGQPQHF. CDR3 coding DNA: TGTGCCAGTAGGGACAGGGGAAAAGGGCAGCCCCAGCATTTT. Full variable domain (remainder filled in from reference TRBV19 and TRBJ1-5): DGGITQSPKYLFRKEGQNVTLSCEQNLNHDAMYWYRQDPGQGLRLIYYSQIVNDFQKGDIAEGYSVSREKKESFPLTVTSAQKNPTAFYLCASRDRGKGQPQHFGDGTRLSIL.

Concerning this clone: A read error may produce the germline difference seen at one junction end. The chain uses TRBV9 and TRBJ1-2; TRBD1 matches 9 bases. The germline CDR1 and CDR2 sequences are SGDLS and YYNGEE. The CDR3 length is 14 residues. The CDR3 region is CASSTQTGGYGYTF. CDR3 nucleotide sequence: TGTGCCAGCAGCACCCAGACAGGGGGATATGGCTACACTTTC.

The genes are TRBV5-1 and TRBJ2-1; D gene ambiguous. The CDR3 extends over 12 amino acids. Deletions cut 0 bases from V and 8 bases from J, with 6 bases between. Germline V gene lookup returns CDR1 SGHRS and CDR2 YFSETQ. The CDR3 region is CASSLVLYEQFF. The CDR3 nucleotides are TGCGCCAGCAGCTTGGTTCTTTATGAGCAGTTCTTC.

A remark on this clone: This same CDR3 is encoded by further DNA sequences in the sample. The CDR3 loop is CASSLSQGAYGYTF. CDR3 nucleotide sequence: TGTGCCAGCAGTTTATCCCAGGGGGCTTATGGCTACACCTTC. This chain connects TRBV28 to TRBJ1-2, with 8 positions matching TRBD1. Germline V gives CDR1 MDHEN, CDR2 SYDVKM. The ends lost 1 base at V and 5 bases at J; junction bases unmatched: 3. The CDR3 consists of 14 residues.

This chain joins TRBV27 and TRBJ2-5; the D gene is possibly TRBD2 (5 bases). This CDR3 region has 16 residues. The germline V gene encodes CDR1 MNHEY and CDR2 SMNVEV (reference sequence). The germline V and J ends were trimmed by 1 base and 3 bases, with 15 bases remaining between them. The chain's CDR3 is CASSLYGAGKEETQYF. Here the CDR3 DNA reads TGTGCCAGCAGTTTATACGGCGCGGGTAAAGAAGAGACCCAGTACTTC.

The chain carries TRBV19 and TRBJ2-7; TRBD2 aligns across 10 bases. CDR1 LNHDA and CDR2 SQIVND come from the germline V gene (reference sequence). The V gene end was trimmed by 4 bases and the J gene end by 6 bases; junction bases not matched to a gene: 3. The CDR3 loop spans 13 amino acids. The CDR3, as DNA: TGTGCCAGTAGTAAGCTAGCGGGAGCCGAGCAGTACTTC. This sequence encodes CASSKLAGAEQYF.

This clone was counted a few times. The chain couples TRBV7-2 to TRBJ1-1; a possible D gene is TRBD1 (5 bases). CDR3 length: 16 amino acids. From germline, CDR1 is SGHTA and CDR2 FQGNSA. V was pared by 1 base and J by 1 base, with 13 bases between. In nucleotides, the CDR3 is TGTGCCAGCAGCTTAGGGGCAGGGTATCGGAACACTGAAGCTTTCTTT. It codes for CASSLGAGYRNTEAFF.

The V call is TRBV28, the J call TRBJ2-2; the D gene is possibly TRBD1 (5 bases). Germline V gives CDR1 MDHEN, CDR2 SYDVKM. V was trimmed by 1 base and J by 1 base, leaving 10 bases between them. The CDR3 is made up of 16 amino acids. As DNA, the CDR3 is TGTGCCAGCAGTTTATATGCAGGGCTGAACACCGGGGAGCTGTTTTTT. This sequence encodes CASSLYAGLNTGELFF.

The chain has TRBV7-8 and TRBJ2-1, with a tentative D call TRBD1 (6 bases). The CDR3 is 17 residues long. Per the germline V gene, CDR1 is SGHVS and CDR2 is FQNEAQ. Trimming stripped 3 bases from V and 2 bases from J, with 17 bases between. The CDR3 DNA reads TGTGCCAGCAGCTTCTACTACGGACAGACCACCTACAATGAGCAGTTCTTC. This encodes CASSFYYGQTTYNEQFF.

The V gene is TRBV2, the J gene TRBJ1-6; D is uncertain. This CDR3 is 16 amino acids long. Looked up from germline, CDR1 is SNHLY and CDR2 is FYNNEI. V was shortened by 4 bases and J by 0 bases, with 10 bases between the two germline ends. CDR3 residues: CASSVSGFSYNSPLHF. The CDR3, as DNA: TGTGCCAGCAGTGTGTCAGGCTTCTCCTATAATTCACCCCTCCACTTT.

The sample holds many counts of this clone. This chain links TRBV11-2 with TRBJ2-1; a weak D match, TRBD2 (5 bases). Germline CDR1 and CDR2: SGHAT and FQNNGV. With 5 bases removed from V and 12 bases from J, the gap between germline ends came to 14 bases. CDR3 length: 12 amino acids. For the CDR3, the DNA is TGTGCCAGCAGCCCACTTAGCGCCGCGCAGTTCTTC. Its protein is CASSPLSAAQFF.

This clone was detected only once. This chain joins TRBV7-8 and TRBJ1-5; D is ambiguous. CDR1 is SGHVS and CDR2 is FQNEAQ in the germline V gene. This CDR3 spans 13 amino acids. The V end lost 5 bases, the J end lost 0 bases, and 5 bases lay between the germline ends. CDR3 loop: CASSPFSNQPQHF. Here the CDR3 DNA reads TGTGCCAGCAGCCCCTTTAGCAATCAGCCCCAGCATTTT. Filled out from reference TRBV7-8 and TRBJ1-5, the complete variable domain reads GAGVSQSPRYKVAKRGQDVALRCDPISGHVSLFWYQQALGQGPEFLTYFQNEAQLDKSGLPSDRFFAERPEGSVSTLKIQRTQQEDSAVYLCASSPFSNQPQHFGDGTRLSIL.

V usage is TRBV19 and J usage is TRBJ1-1; D is unresolved. CDR1 LNHDA and CDR2 SQIVND come from the germline V gene (reference sequence). V dropped 7 bases and J dropped 1 base, with 13 bases sitting between them. This CDR3 region has 14 residues. The CDR3 region is CASTGEGRNTEAFF. CDR3 nucleotide sequence: TGTGCCAGTACAGGCGAAGGGAGGAACACTGAAGCTTTCTTT. Full variable domain (missing parts from reference TRBV19 and TRBJ1-1): DGGITQSPKYLFRKEGQNVTLSCEQNLNHDAMYWYRQDPGQGLRLIYYSQIVNDFQKGDIAEGYSVSREKKESFPLTVTSAQKNPTAFYLCASTGEGRNTEAFFGQGTRLTVV.